This T cell receptor (beta chain) was captured by sequencing in a study of identical twins. Only healthy Caucasians were included as donors. TCRdb ran MiXCR on the 5' RACE reads and lists one entry per CDR3 protein. Among under 350,000 distinct CDR3 sequences listed, 7.5% to 9.5% were seen once. General study points: Donors were not followed over many years; analysis was cross-sectional. The presence of invariant MAIT and iNKT cells could partly confound analyses of zero-insertion sequences. The models systematically underestimated how much out-of-frame TCR alpha was shared in monozygotic twins.

Germline loops: CDR1 ENHRY, CDR2 SYGVKD. The CDR3 contains 14 residues. V dropped 0 bases and J dropped 9; count of bases not matched to a gene: 4. In this sample, this clonotype turned up a few times. The antigen is unknown. This sample was also put to use in a study of yellow fever vaccine responses in identical twins.

Sequenced material: CD8+ T cells sorted from blood. The chain combines TRBV10-3 with TRBJ2-1, with TRBD1 identical over 8 bases. The sequence came from a woman under 30 in good health. CDR3 nucleotide sequence: TGTGCCATCAGTGAGTCGGACAGGGTTGGTGAGCAGTTCTTC. This encodes CAISESDRVGEQFF.